These 27 T cell receptor beta chains originate from one sample sequenced in a study of beta chain features in type 1 diabetes. General study points: When Type 1 diabetes patients were examined, their TCRB CDR3s proved moderately but significantly shorter in all four CD4+ subsets.

Sequencing targeted expressed TCRB transcripts, as all isolated RNA had been reverse transcribed. The table came from immunoSEQ multiplex PCR; TCRdb's copy has only in-frame clones and leaves some out. This sample has nearly 350,000 clones, with roughly 9% found just once. No antigen has been assigned to these receptors. What was sequenced was central memory CD4+ T cells from blood. The receptors were gathered from a man aged 25 to 40 with type 1 diabetes.

In this sample, this clone turned up a few times. The genes are TRBV4-3 and TRBJ2-2, with a tentative D call TRBD2 (5 bases). V lost 0 bases, J lost 1 base, and 24 bases lay in between. Germline loops: CDR1 LGHNA, CDR2 YSLEER. This CDR3 spans 21 amino acids. The CDR3, as DNA: TGCGCCAGCAGCCAAGACCGTGAAGCCGCGGGCTCTCTTGGGAACACCGGGGAGCTGTTTTTT. The encoded protein is CASSQDREAAGSLGNTGELFF.

This chain links TRBV7-9 with TRBJ1-2; a weak D match, TRBD1 (5 bases). The CDR3 sequence is 17 residues long. The germline V gene encodes CDR1 SEHNR and CDR2 FQNEAQ (reference sequence). The V gene lost 5 bases and the J gene lost 0 bases, with 19 bases spanning the gap. CDR3 protein: CASSTGQGNIANYGYTF. The CDR3 nucleotides read TGTGCCAGCAGCACCGGCCAGGGAAATATCGCTAACTATGGCTACACCTTC.

Only a few counts were recorded for this clone. This chain joins TRBV29-1 and TRBJ2-6; D is perhaps TRBD1 (5 bases). The CDR3 loop spans 15 amino acids. CDR1 and CDR2 (germline): SQVTM, ANQGSEA. The V end was cut by 1 base, the J end by 0 bases, with 7 bases between. The CDR3 DNA reads as TGCAGCGTTGAAGCACAGGACTCTGGGGCCAACGTCCTGACTTTC. Translating it yields CSVEAQDSGANVLTF.

V gene TRBV30 combines with J gene TRBJ1-5; TRBD1 might be the D (5 bases). The germline CDR1 and CDR2 sequences are GTSNPN and SVGIG (reference sequence). The CDR3 loop spans 14 amino acids. Trimming shortened V by 2 bases and J by 6 bases, and 14 bases separated the two germline ends. CDR3 residues: CAWSPGPGGQPQHF. The CDR3 DNA sequence: TGTGCCTGGAGTCCCGGACCTGGGGGTCAGCCCCAGCATTTT.

The sample holds a few counts of this clone. The chain employs TRBV6-1 and TRBJ2-7; 7 bases line up with TRBD2. Per the germline V gene, CDR1 is MNHNS and CDR2 is SASEGT. The CDR3 contains 14 residues. V gave up 0 bases and J gave up 5 bases; unmatched junction bases: 4. The CDR3 region is CASSEAGGSHEQYF. DNA for the CDR3: TGTGCCAGCAGTGAAGCGGGGGGGTCCCACGAGCAGTACTTC.

This clone was seen a handful of times. This chain links TRBV4-3 with TRBJ2-2; D may be TRBD1 (6 bases). With 1 base removed from V and 5 bases from J, the gap between germline ends came to 8 bases. CDR1 is LGHNA and CDR2 is YSLEER in the germline V gene. The length of the CDR3 is 14 residues. The CDR3 protein is CASSQVTGTGELFF. Written as DNA, the CDR3 is TGCGCCAGCAGCCAAGTAACAGGGACCGGGGAGCTGTTTTTT.

The chain's CDR3 is CASSLGILPGGSEKLFF. CDR3 nucleotides: TGTGCCAGCAGCTTAGGAATCCTACCAGGGGGCAGTGAAAAACTGTTTTTT. The gene calls are TRBV7-2 and TRBJ1-4; 8 nucleotides line up with TRBD1. CDR1 and CDR2 from the germline V gene are SGHTA and FQGNSA. J gave up 7 bases and V 1 base, and 11 bases lay outside the gene matches. The CDR3 consists of 17 residues.

The chain joins TRBV21-1 to TRBJ1-6. TRBV21-1 is a pseudogene segment. The CDR3 is 13 amino acids. In nucleotides, the CDR3 is TGTGCCAGCAGCACCGGACCCAATTCACCCCTCCACTTT. This codes for CASSTGPNSPLHF.

In this sample, this clone turned up many times. Here the CDR3 reads CASSLVSGGAQDTQYF. Written as DNA, the CDR3 is TGTGCCAGCAGCTTAGTTAGCGGGGGGGCACAAGATACGCAGTATTTT. This chain connects TRBV7-2 to TRBJ2-3; 11 bases line up with TRBD2. V shed 1 base and J 5 bases; nucleotides not matched to a gene: 5. In germline, CDR1 is SGHTA, CDR2 FQGNSA. This CDR3 has 16 amino acids.

J is TRBJ2-5 and V is TRBV2, with 9 bases that match TRBD2. The V gene end was trimmed by 7 bases and the J gene end by 4 bases; junction bases not matched to a gene: 7. Per germline, CDR1 SNHLY and CDR2 FYNNEI. The CDR3 sequence is 14 residues long. CDR3 DNA sequence: TGTGCCAGCAAGCCGACTAGCGGTGGAGAGACCCAGTACTTC. It encodes CASKPTSGGETQYF.

This clone was observed a few times. The rearrangement uses TRBV4-1 and TRBJ2-1; D could derive from TRBD1 or TRBD2 (6 bases each). Germline V gene data show CDR1 as MGHRA and CDR2 as YSYEKL. V lost 0 bases and J 0 bases, leaving 18 bases between the germline ends. The CDR3 runs 19 residues. The CDR3 loop is CASSQEGTRGEYSYNEQFF. The CDR3 nucleotides are TGCGCCAGCAGCCAAGAGGGAACGAGGGGGGAGTACTCCTACAATGAGCAGTTCTTC.

With respect to this clone: Other DNA sequences of this sample code for an identical CDR3. This chain uses TRBV9 with TRBJ1-6, with D possibly matching TRBD1 (5 bases). The CDR3 spans 15 residues. Per germline, CDR1 SGDLS and CDR2 YYNGEE. The V gene lost 0 bases and the J gene lost 7 bases, with 11 bases spanning the gap. The CDR3 sequence: CASSVEGRTNSPLHF. The CDR3 coding sequence is TGTGCCAGCAGCGTAGAGGGGAGAACAAATTCACCCCTCCACTTT.

This clone was counted only a few times. J is TRBJ2-6 and V is TRBV27, with TRBD1 matching over 8 bases. The trim removed 6 bases at V and 0 bases at J, leaving 13 bases unmatched. In germline, CDR1 is MNHEY, CDR2 SMNVEV (reference sequence). The CDR3 totals 19 residues. The CDR3 loop is CASSDRAGGHLSGANVLTF. The CDR3 DNA reads as TGTGCCAGCAGCGACCGCGCAGGGGGCCATCTCTCTGGGGCCAACGTCCTGACTTTC.

In its sample, this clone was seen a few times. This chain joins TRBV9 and TRBJ2-2; TRBD1 matches 8 bases. The CDR3 length is 14 residues. Germline V gene data show CDR1 as SGDLS and CDR2 as YYNGEE. V dropped 6 bases and J dropped 1; count of bases not matched to a gene: 2. In DNA form, the CDR3 reads TGTGCCAGCAAAGGACAGGGGAACACCGGGGAGCTGTTTTTT. As protein: CASKGQGNTGELFF.

This clone was detected only a few times. The chain employs TRBV7-9 and TRBJ2-5, with TRBD2 as a possible D gene (5 bases). This CDR3 has 13 amino acids. Trimming cost V 5 bases and J 3 bases, with 10 bases left between them. Germline V lookup: CDR1 SEHNR, CDR2 FQNEAQ (reference sequence). The CDR3 sequence: CASSPRVKETQYF. The CDR3, as DNA: TGTGCCAGCAGCCCGCGGGTCAAAGAGACCCAGTACTTC.

This chain joins TRBV7-9 and TRBJ1-1; the D is unclear. The CDR3 has 17 residues. CDR1 is SEHNR and CDR2 is FQNEAQ in the germline V gene (reference sequence). Trimming pared 2 bases from V and 4 bases from J, leaving 20 bases between. The chain's CDR3 is CASSLYMVPRVGTEAFF. The CDR3 coding sequence is TGTGCCAGCAGCTTATATATGGTTCCGAGGGTGGGCACTGAAGCTTTCTTT. Complete variable domain (other parts from reference TRBV7-9 and TRBJ1-1): DTGVSQNPRHKITKRGQNVTFRCDPISEHNRLYWYRQTLGQGPEFLTYFQNEAQLEKSRLLSDRFSAERPKGSFSTLEIQRTEQGDSAMYLCASSLYMVPRVGTEAFFGQGTRLTVV.

In this sample, this clone turned up a few times. The gene calls are TRBV5-4 and TRBJ2-2; D is ambiguous. The CDR3 runs 12 residues. Germline loops: CDR1 SGHNT, CDR2 YYREEE (reference sequence). V dropped 1 base and J dropped 7 bases, with 5 bases sitting between them. The CDR3: CASSLNVGELFF. In nucleotides, the CDR3 is TGTGCCAGCAGCTTGAATGTCGGGGAGCTGTTTTTT.

This clone turned up a few times. This chain links TRBV7-2 with TRBJ2-1, with 10 bases aligning to TRBD2. The CDR3 loop spans 17 amino acids. Trimming cost V 5 bases and J 2 bases; bases outside gene matches: 9. Germline values: CDR1 SGHTA, CDR2 FQGNSA. CDR3 nucleotides: TGTGCCAGCAGCGGATCTAGCGGGGGTAGCCCCTACAATGAGCAGTTCTTC. Residues: CASSGSSGGSPYNEQFF.

The chain links TRBV7-2 to TRBJ2-3, with TRBD2 as a possible D gene (6 bases). Germline V gene data show CDR1 as SGHTA and CDR2 as FQGNSA. The ends were cut back, 5 bases at V and 0 bases at J, with 12 bases in the middle. This CDR3 spans 15 amino acids. The CDR3 loop is CASSETGLSTDTQYF. The CDR3 nucleotides read TGTGCCAGCAGCGAGACGGGACTCAGCACAGATACGCAGTATTTT.

This clone came up a few times. V usage is TRBV7-9 and J usage is TRBJ1-4; D call uncertain. This CDR3 is built from 18 residues. Trimming removed 1 base from V and 0 bases from J, with 15 bases in between. Germline loops: CDR1 SEHNR, CDR2 FQNEAQ (reference sequence). The CDR3: CASSLGLTTRATNEKLFF. The CDR3 DNA reads as TGTGCCAGCAGCTTAGGGCTGACTACGCGCGCAACTAATGAAAAACTGTTTTTT.

The rearrangement uses TRBV5-1 and TRBJ2-6, with TRBD2 matching over 9 bases. CDR1 SGHRS and CDR2 YFSETQ come from the germline V gene. V trimming: 4 bases; J trimming: 0 bases; junction bases outside the gene matches: 5. This CDR3 contains 17 residues. The CDR3 loop reads CASSRGGALSGANVLTF. The CDR3 DNA reads TGCGCCAGCAGCCGCGGGGGGGCCCTCTCTGGGGCCAACGTCCTGACTTTC.

V is TRBV2 and J is TRBJ1-2, with TRBD1 matching 9 bases. Trimming cost V 11 bases and J 8 bases; bases outside gene matches: 12. Per germline, CDR1 SNHLY and CDR2 FYNNEI. The CDR3 covers 13 residues. CDR3: CAGDRERGKGYTF. DNA of the CDR3: TGTGCCGGGGACAGGGAAAGGGGCAAGGGCTACACCTTC. The full variable domain, in which reference TRBV2 and TRBJ1-2 provide the parts outside the CDR3, is EPEVTQTPSHQVTQMGQEVILRCVPISNHLYFYWYRQILGQKVEFLVSFYNNEISEKSEIFDDQFSVERPDGSNFTLKIRSTKLEDSAMYFCAGDRERGKGYTFGSGTRLTVV.

The chain carries TRBV20-1 and TRBJ2-7, with TRBD1 matching 9 bases. V trimming: 6 bases; J trimming: 4 bases; junction bases outside the gene matches: 1. CDR1 and CDR2 (germline): DFQATT, SNEGSKA (reference sequence). The CDR3 runs 11 residues. The CDR3 region is CSATGGYEQYF. DNA of the CDR3: TGCAGTGCGACAGGGGGTTACGAGCAGTACTTC.

This clone is a singleton in its sample. The J gene is TRBJ2-1, the V gene TRBV4-3; 11 nucleotides match TRBD2. Germline V gives CDR1 LGHNA, CDR2 YSLEER. The CDR3 is made up of 22 amino acids. V was pared by 0 bases and J by 0 bases, with 16 bases of the junction left unmatched. CDR3 nucleotides: TGCGCCAGCAGCCAAGATCCAACCCTTGGACTAGCGGGTACTAGCTCCTACAATGAGCAGTTCTTC. This sequence encodes CASSQDPTLGLAGTSSYNEQFF.

This clone was observed at least ten times. The rearrangement uses TRBV2 and TRBJ2-7; D not certain. Germline CDR1 is SNHLY and CDR2 is FYNNEI. The ends were cut back, 4 bases at V and 2 bases at J, with 9 bases in the middle. This CDR3 has 13 residues. The CDR3 DNA is TGTGCCAGCAGTGTTAAGGTTACCTACGAGCAGTACTTC. This sequence encodes CASSVKVTYEQYF.

The chain combines TRBV9 with TRBJ2-5; 9 positions agree with TRBD1. Germline V CDR1 and CDR2: SGDLS, YYNGEE. The CDR3 spans 14 residues. V shed 2 bases, J shed 5 bases, and the junction held 4 bases outside the gene matches. This CDR3 is CASSVTGGLETQYF. The CDR3 DNA follows: TGTGCCAGCAGCGTCACAGGGGGCTTGGAGACCCAGTACTTC.

Only a few counts were recorded for this clone. The chain has TRBV28 and TRBJ2-7, with 9 bases lining up with TRBD1. Germline V gives CDR1 MDHEN, CDR2 SYDVKM. J was trimmed by 5 bases and V by 9 bases; bases with no gene match: 5. The CDR3 is 12 amino acids. The CDR3 protein is CASGTGQHEQYF. The CDR3, as DNA: TGTGCCAGTGGGACAGGGCAACACGAGCAGTACTTC.